The rows below give T cell receptor beta chains drawn from one sample of a study of blood T cell repertoires in COVID-19. Produced via immunoSEQ multiplex PCR; TCRdb's table is partial and in-frame only. The sample records under 85,000 clones, more than 80% being singletons. The source material was peripheral blood. These receptors all come from a man of 80 years or more with acute or convalescent COVID-19. The CDR3 runs from the conserved cysteine through the conserved F or W. A D gene is named only where the DNA matches it firmly. Some rows have no size entry. The others give once, few or many, or a class for an expanded clone.

J gene: TRBJ2-7
V gene: TRBV27
clone size: medium-sized
D gene: -
CDR3 protein: CASSLSRQVLSSYEQYF
CDR3 DNA: TGTGCCAGCAGTTTATCCCGACAGGTCCTAAGCTCCTACGAGCAGTACTTC

J gene: TRBJ1-1
V gene: TRBV7-9
clone size: -
D gene: -
CDR3 protein: CASSLPIGLNTEAFF
CDR3 DNA: TGTGCCAGCAGCTTACCCATCGGGTTGAACACTGAAGCTTTCTTT

J gene: TRBJ1-1
V gene: TRBV28
clone size: -
D gene: TRBD1
CDR3 protein: CASRSGTGDTEAFF
CDR3 DNA: TGTGCCAGCAGATCCGGGACAGGGGACACTGAAGCTTTCTTT

J gene: TRBJ2-1
V gene: TRBV14
clone size: -
D gene: TRBD2
CDR3 protein: CASWRGGSYNEQFF
CDR3 DNA: TGTGCCAGCTGGCGGGGGGGCTCCTACAATGAGCAGTTCTTC

J gene: TRBJ1-1
V gene: TRBV5-6
clone size: -
D gene: TRBD1
CDR3 protein: CASSLRDRNTEAFF
CDR3 DNA: TGTGCCAGCAGCTTACGGGACAGGAACACTGAAGCTTTCTTT

J gene: TRBJ2-3
V gene: TRBV4-1
clone size: -
D gene: -
CDR3 protein: CASSQDSERSFIDTQYF
CDR3 DNA: TGCGCCAGCAGCCAAGACAGCGAGCGCTCTTTTATAGATACGCAGTATTTT

J gene: TRBJ2-1
V gene: TRBV27
clone size: -
D gene: TRBD2
CDR3 protein: CASSLYPEGGGVNEQFF
CDR3 DNA: TGTGCCAGCAGTTTATATCCCGAGGGCGGGGGGGTTAATGAGCAGTTCTTC

J gene: TRBJ2-3
V gene: TRBV30
clone size: -
D gene: -
CDR3 protein: CAWSIEMPPTDTQYF
CDR3 DNA: TGTGCCTGGAGTATTGAGATGCCACCCACAGATACGCAGTATTTT

J gene: TRBJ1-1
V gene: TRBV7-9
clone size: -
D gene: -
CDR3 protein: CASSLGTGTNTEAFF
CDR3 DNA: TGTGCCAGCAGCTTAGGAACAGGAACAAACACTGAAGCTTTCTTT

J gene: TRBJ2-7
V gene: TRBV7-2
clone size: -
D gene: -
CDR3 protein: CASSHQVEQYF
CDR3 DNA: TGTGCCAGCAGCCACCAGGTCGAGCAGTACTTC

J gene: TRBJ1-1
V gene: TRBV5-6
clone size: -
D gene: TRBD1
CDR3 protein: CASSLDRGWSTEAFF
CDR3 DNA: TGTGCCAGCAGCTTGGACAGGGGATGGAGCACTGAAGCTTTCTTT

J gene: TRBJ1-1
V gene: TRBV6-5
clone size: -
D gene: -
CDR3 protein: CAILQRQGGRTEAFF
CDR3 DNA: TGTGCCATCCTCCAAAGGCAGGGCGGGAGAACTGAAGCTTTCTTT

J gene: TRBJ2-6
V gene: TRBV7-9
clone size: few
D gene: -
CDR3 protein: CASSLRTASGANVLTF
CDR3 DNA: TGTGCCAGCAGCCTTAGGACAGCGTCTGGGGCCAACGTCCTGACTTTC

J gene: TRBJ1-5
V gene: TRBV7-5
clone size: once
D gene: -
CDR3 protein: CVRSASDRGDQPQHF
CDR3 DNA: TGTGTCAGAAGCGCCTCGGACAGGGGGGATCAGCCCCAGCATTTT

J gene: TRBJ1-4
V gene: TRBV30
clone size: -
D gene: TRBD1
CDR3 protein: CAWSHRGKEEKLFF
CDR3 DNA: TGTGCCTGGAGCCACAGGGGAAAGGAAGAAAAACTGTTTTTT

J gene: TRBJ2-7
V gene: TRBV5-1
clone size: -
D gene: TRBD2
CDR3 protein: CASGGLASTEQYF
CDR3 DNA: TGCGCCAGCGGGGGACTAGCATCCACTGAGCAGTACTTC

J gene: TRBJ2-7
V gene: TRBV24-1
clone size: -
D gene: -
CDR3 protein: CATSDPGQSYEQYF
CDR3 DNA: TGTGCCACCAGTGATCCCGGACAGTCCTACGAGCAGTACTTC

J gene: TRBJ2-5
V gene: TRBV21-1
clone size: -
D gene: -
CDR3 protein: CASTEVYAPKGESSTRETQYF
CDR3 DNA: TGTGCCAGCACCGAAGTATACGCACCAAAGGGGGAGAGTTCTACCAGGGAGACCCAGTACTTC

J gene: TRBJ2-7
V gene: TRBV6-2/TRBV6-3
clone size: -
D gene: -
CDR3 protein: CASSYLWTIGRYEQYF
CDR3 DNA: TGTGCCAGCAGTTACTTATGGACTATAGGGCGCTACGAGCAGTACTTC

J gene: TRBJ2-7
V gene: TRBV20-1
clone size: once
D gene: -
CDR3 protein: CSASRVALYEQYF
CDR3 DNA: TGCAGTGCTAGTCGGGTAGCCCTCTACGAGCAGTACTTC

J gene: TRBJ2-7
V gene: TRBV6-5
clone size: -
D gene: TRBD2
CDR3 protein: CASSYSPSGGAYEQYF
CDR3 DNA: TGTGCCAGCAGTTACTCCCCTAGCGGGGGTGCGTACGAGCAGTACTTC

J gene: TRBJ2-7
V gene: TRBV14
clone size: -
D gene: TRBD2
CDR3 protein: CASSQARLADLVVYEQYF
CDR3 DNA: TGTGCCAGCAGCCAAGCGAGACTAGCGGATCTTGTTGTCTACGAGCAGTACTTC

J gene: TRBJ1-5
V gene: TRBV19
clone size: -
D gene: -
CDR3 protein: CASSIGEGGGNQPQHF
CDR3 DNA: TGTGCCAGTAGTATCGGAGAAGGGGGTGGCAATCAGCCCCAGCATTTT

J gene: TRBJ1-1
V gene: TRBV9
clone size: -
D gene: -
CDR3 protein: CASSVDLNLPEAFF
CDR3 DNA: TGTGCCAGCAGCGTAGACCTAAATTTACCTGAAGCTTTCTTT

J gene: TRBJ2-1
V gene: TRBV24-1
clone size: -
D gene: -
CDR3 protein: CATSRAGDYNEQFF
CDR3 DNA: TGTGCCACCAGTCGGGCAGGGGACTACAATGAGCAGTTCTTC

J gene: TRBJ2-7
V gene: TRBV29-1
clone size: -
D gene: -
CDR3 protein: CSVETASTSSYEQYF
CDR3 DNA: TGCAGCGTTGAGACAGCTAGTACAAGCTCCTACGAGCAGTACTTC

J gene: TRBJ2-3
V gene: TRBV6-6
clone size: -
D gene: TRBD2
CDR3 protein: CASSRSAGVPDTQYF
CDR3 DNA: TGTGCCAGCAGTCGATCAGCGGGAGTGCCAGATACGCAGTATTTT

J gene: TRBJ2-1
V gene: TRBV4-3
clone size: -
D gene: TRBD1
CDR3 protein: CASSQVDRGSEQFF
CDR3 DNA: TGCGCCAGCAGCCAAGTAGACAGGGGGAGTGAGCAGTTCTTC

J gene: TRBJ2-3
V gene: TRBV7-2
clone size: -
D gene: TRBD2
CDR3 protein: CASATSGGRGDTQYF
CDR3 DNA: TGTGCCAGCGCGACTAGCGGGGGGCGGGGAGATACGCAGTATTTT